This TCR beta chain was obtained from a study of blood T cells in healthy people across ages. Sample-barcoded 5' priming and a J-beta primer mix drove a second PCR of about 7 to 11 cycles. Using its own MiXCR run on the 5' RACE reads, TCRdb lists one record per CDR3 protein. The profile shows 1.5 million to 1.8 million distinct CDR3 sequences, approximately 42% of them singletons. This clonotype appeared a few times. This TCR derives from a woman between 18 and 29 years old in good health. Specimen: blood.

CDR3 nucleotide sequence: TGTGCCGGGAAGGGGCCGACGAACACCGGGGAGCTGTTTTTT. This gives the protein CAGKGPTNTGELFF. This rearrangement joins TRBV12-3 or TRBV12-4 to TRBJ2-2; D may be TRBD1 (5 bases). CDR3 length: 14 residues. Trimming took 11 bases from V and 0 from J, leaving 13 bases between them.